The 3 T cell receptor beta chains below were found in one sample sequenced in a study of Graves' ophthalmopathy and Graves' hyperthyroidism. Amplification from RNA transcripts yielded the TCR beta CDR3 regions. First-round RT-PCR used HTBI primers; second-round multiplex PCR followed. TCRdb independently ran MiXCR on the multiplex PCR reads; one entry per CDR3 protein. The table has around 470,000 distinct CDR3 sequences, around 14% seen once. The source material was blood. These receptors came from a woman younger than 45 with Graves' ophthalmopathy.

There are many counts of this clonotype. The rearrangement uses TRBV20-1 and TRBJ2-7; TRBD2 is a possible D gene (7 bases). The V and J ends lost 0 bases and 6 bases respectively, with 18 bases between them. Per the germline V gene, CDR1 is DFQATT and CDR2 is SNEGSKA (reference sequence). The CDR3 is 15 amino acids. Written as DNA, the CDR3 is TGCAGTGCTAGAGACGGGGCGGGGGCCGACCGCGAGCAGTACTTC. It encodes CSARDGAGADREQYF.

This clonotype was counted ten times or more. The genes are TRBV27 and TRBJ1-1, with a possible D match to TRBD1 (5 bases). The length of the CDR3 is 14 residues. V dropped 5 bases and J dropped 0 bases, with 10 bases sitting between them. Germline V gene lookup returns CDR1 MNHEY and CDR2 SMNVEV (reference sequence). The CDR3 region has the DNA TGTGCCAGCAGTGTAATGGGGGTGAACACTGAAGCTTTCTTT. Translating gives CASSVMGVNTEAFF.

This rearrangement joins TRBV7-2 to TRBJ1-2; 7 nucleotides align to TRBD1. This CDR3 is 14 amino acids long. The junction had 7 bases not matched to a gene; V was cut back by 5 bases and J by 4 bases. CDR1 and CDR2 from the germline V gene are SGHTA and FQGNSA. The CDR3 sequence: CASSTDRAAYGYTF. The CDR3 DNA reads TGTGCCAGCAGCACCGACAGGGCGGCCTATGGCTACACCTTC.